These 19 T cell receptor beta chains were all obtained from the same sample, sequenced in a study of blood T cell repertoires in COVID-19. Here immunoSEQ multiplex PCR was the method, and the copy in TCRdb shows in-frame clones only, minus some. This table holds roughly 32,000 clones, approximately 90% found once. Input material: peripheral blood. These receptors were obtained from a man aged 55 to 70 with acute or convalescent COVID-19.

The genes are TRBV5-1 and TRBJ2-1; 10 bases line up with TRBD2. Per the germline V gene, CDR1 is SGHRS and CDR2 is YFSETQ. The ends lost 2 bases at V and 9 bases at J; junction bases unmatched: 8. CDR3 length: 15 amino acids. The chain's CDR3 is CASSLGLAGVTEQFF. Here the CDR3 DNA reads TGCGCCAGCAGCTTAGGGCTAGCGGGAGTGACTGAGCAGTTCTTC.

The chain employs TRBV2 and TRBJ2-7, with 9 nucleotides matching TRBD1. Trimming took 9 bases from V and 3 from J; bases not matched to a gene: 12. The V gene's germline CDR1 is SNHLY and CDR2 FYNNEI. There are 15 residues in the CDR3. The CDR3 DNA sequence: TGTGCCAGTAGTCGGACAGGGGAAGTTGGCTACGAGCAGTACTTC. Protein product: CASSRTGEVGYEQYF.

The rearrangement joins TRBV5-1 to TRBJ1-6; tentative D call: TRBD1 (5 bases). The CDR3 loop spans 19 amino acids. Germline CDR1 and CDR2: SGHRS and YFSETQ. The V end was cut by 4 bases, the J end by 1 base, with 21 bases between. This CDR3 reads CASSLMMQGSRSYNSPLHF. As DNA, the CDR3 is TGCGCCAGCAGCCTGATGATGCAGGGTAGTCGATCCTATAATTCACCCCTCCACTTT.

This chain links TRBV7-3 with TRBJ2-3; TRBD2 might be the D (6 bases). V was cut by 5 bases and J by 1 base, with 13 bases left in between. From germline, CDR1 is SGHTA and CDR2 FQGTGA. This CDR3 is 15 amino acids long. In DNA, the CDR3 is TGTGCCAGCAGCCGCAGCGGGCTTGGCACAGATACGCAGTATTTT. It yields the protein CASSRSGLGTDTQYF. Combining the CDR3 with reference TRBV7-3 and TRBJ2-3 gives the whole variable domain GAGVSQTPSNKVTEKGKYVELRCDPISGHTALYWYRQSLGQGPEFLIYFQGTGAADDSGLPNDRFFAVRPEGSVSTLKIQRTERGDSAVYLCASSRSGLGTDTQYFGPGTRLTVL.

This rearrangement joins TRBV7-3 to TRBJ2-7; 8 nucleotides line up with TRBD2. The CDR3 is made up of 15 amino acids. Losses at the gene ends were 4 bases for V and 6 bases for J; bases not matched to a gene: 11. Germline V gene data show CDR1 as SGHTA and CDR2 as FQGTGA. The CDR3 sequence is CASSSGGGARGEQYF. Here the CDR3 DNA reads TGTGCCAGCAGCTCGGGAGGGGGTGCACGGGGCGAGCAGTACTTC.

V usage is TRBV5-5 and J usage is TRBJ1-1; 11 positions match TRBD1. Germline CDR1 reads SGHKS; CDR2 reads YYEKEE (reference sequence). The CDR3 length is 15 residues. Unmatched junction bases numbered 7, after V lost 5 bases and J lost 4 bases. In DNA form, the CDR3 reads TGTGCCAGCAGAGCCGGGACAGGGGGAGGCACTGAAGCTTTCTTT. As protein: CASRAGTGGGTEAFF.

The V call is TRBV19, the J call TRBJ1-1, with D possibly being TRBD1 (6 bases). The CDR3 has 16 amino acids. Trimming pared 3 bases from V and 2 bases from J, leaving 16 bases between. Germline V CDR1 and CDR2: LNHDA, SQIVND (reference sequence). The CDR3 here is CASSIFWGPPNTEAFF. In DNA form, the CDR3 reads TGTGCCAGTAGTATTTTTTGGGGGCCGCCAAACACTGAAGCTTTCTTT.

This chain joins TRBV4-3 and TRBJ1-1; a possible D gene is TRBD1 (5 bases). Germline assignment: CDR1 LGHNA and CDR2 YSLEER. Between the trimmed V and J ends, which lost 1 base and 3 bases, there was a span of 21 bases. CDR3 length: 18 amino acids. CDR3 amino acids: CASSQGGVGARMDTEAFF. The CDR3 region has the DNA TGCGCCAGCAGCCAAGGGGGGGTTGGGGCGCGGATGGACACTGAAGCTTTCTTT.

The chain uses TRBV5-1 and TRBJ2-3, with D perhaps matching TRBD1 (6 bases). This CDR3 spans 14 amino acids. V lost 3 bases and J lost 6, with 14 bases in between. Germline CDR1 and CDR2: SGHRS and YFSETQ. The CDR3 sequence: CASSSQGQVDTQYF. CDR3 DNA sequence: TGCGCCAGCAGCTCCCAGGGGCAAGTCGATACGCAGTATTTT.

The V gene is TRBV13, the J gene TRBJ2-7, with 7 positions matching TRBD2. The CDR3 loop spans 13 amino acids. Germline V gene sequence: CDR1 PRHDT, CDR2 FYEKMQ (reference sequence). J lost 3 bases, V lost 9 bases, and 8 bases had no gene match. The CDR3: CASMERGYYEQYF. The CDR3 DNA sequence: TGTGCCAGTATGGAGCGGGGCTACTACGAGCAGTACTTC.

This chain joins TRBV5-8 and TRBJ2-7, with unresolved D. CDR3 size: 14 residues. V shed 0 bases and J shed 0 bases, with 7 bases lying between them. Per the germline V gene, CDR1 is SGHTS and CDR2 is YDEGEE. The CDR3, as DNA: TGTGCCAGCAGCTTGGACGGCGGCTCCTACGAGCAGTACTTC. As protein: CASSLDGGSYEQYF.

The V call is TRBV4-3, the J call TRBJ2-7; the match to TRBD1 covers 7 bases. The germline V gene has CDR1 LGHNA and CDR2 YSLEER. Trimming cost V 0 bases and J 1 base; bases outside gene matches: 3. The CDR3 is made up of 15 amino acids. In DNA form, the CDR3 reads TGCGCCAGCAGCCAAGATAACAGGGGTTCCTACGAGCAGTACTTC. Translating it yields CASSQDNRGSYEQYF.

The genes are TRBV19 and TRBJ1-5; D not resolved. The CDR3 runs to 16 residues. V lost 7 bases to trimming and J lost 0 bases, with 16 bases between them. CDR1 is LNHDA, CDR2 SQIVND, per germline (reference sequence). As DNA, the CDR3 is TGTGCCAGTACCCTAACCCGGGGAGCTAGCAATCAGCCCCAGCATTTT. This sequence encodes CASTLTRGASNQPQHF. The full variable domain, with the rest looked up from reference TRBV19 and TRBJ1-5, is DGGITQSPKYLFRKEGQNVTLSCEQNLNHDAMYWYRQDPGQGLRLIYYSQIVNDFQKGDIAEGYSVSREKKESFPLTVTSAQKNPTAFYLCASTLTRGASNQPQHFGDGTRLSIL.

The chain's CDR3 is CASSYGTGRVSFF. CDR3 nucleotide sequence: TGTGCCAGCAGCTACGGGACAGGGAGGGTGTCTTTCTTT. The V call is TRBV12-3 or TRBV12-4, the J call TRBJ1-1, with 9 bases that match TRBD1. The CDR3 contains 13 residues. J gave up 12 bases and V 6 bases, and 11 bases lay outside the gene matches.

The CDR3 DNA sequence: TGTGCCAGCAGCGGCCGACGACTAGCGGGTTACAATGAGCAGTTCTTC. This sequence encodes CASSGRRLAGYNEQFF. This chain links TRBV9 with TRBJ2-1; 10 bases fit TRBD2. The CDR3 has 16 amino acids. With 3 bases clipped from V and 4 bases from J, the junction kept 7 bases outside the gene matches. Germline CDR1 and CDR2: SGDLS and YYNGEE.

This clone was seen more than once but under ten times. This chain connects TRBV18 to TRBJ2-7; 13 nucleotides agree with TRBD2. The V segment lost 5 bases and the J segment 0 bases; nucleotides outside the gene matches: 1. CDR3 length: 15 residues. Germline V gene sequence: CDR1 KGHSH, CDR2 LQKENI. The CDR3: CASSRTSGGSYEQYF. DNA for the CDR3: TGTGCCAGCTCAAGGACTAGCGGGGGCTCCTACGAGCAGTACTTC.

The sample holds one count of this clone. The CDR3 nucleotides are TGCGCCAGCAGCTCCCGGGACATTGATCAGCCCCAGCATTTT. It yields the protein CASSSRDIDQPQHF. The chain couples TRBV5-1 to TRBJ1-5; D perhaps matches TRBD1 (6 bases). The CDR3 covers 14 residues. Germline CDR1 SGHRS, CDR2 YFSETQ. The germline V and J ends were trimmed by 3 bases and 5 bases, with 12 bases remaining between them.

The chain employs TRBV24-1 and TRBJ2-1; TRBD1 agrees at 7 bases. Germline CDR1 reads KGHDR; CDR2 reads SFDVKD. The CDR3 sequence is 16 residues long. V was clipped by 4 bases and J by 2 bases; unmatched bases: 7. The CDR3 DNA follows: TGTGCCACCAGTGAGTTGACAGGGAGCCCCTACAATGAGCAGTTCTTC. It translates to CATSELTGSPYNEQFF.

The rearrangement joins TRBV11-3 to TRBJ2-7; 10 positions match TRBD2. Germline trimming cut 5 bases from V and 3 bases from J; bases unmatched to any gene: 13. The CDR3 spans 17 residues. Germline loops: CDR1 SGHNT, CDR2 YENEEA. CDR3 coding DNA: TGTGCCAGCAGCCTATTAAGCGGGAGGGTGAATTACTACGAGCAGTACTTC. It is translated as CASSLLSGRVNYYEQYF.